This TCR beta chain is from a study of T cells in Graves' hyperthyroidism and ophthalmopathy. V lost 10 bases and J 1 base, leaving 16 bases between the germline ends. The CDR3 loop spans 14 amino acids. TCR beta CDR3 sequences were amplified from RNA transcripts. First-round RT-PCR with HTBI primers amplified the TCR CDR3 region. TCRdb called the multiplex PCR reads again in MiXCR, with one record for every CDR3 protein. The sample shows 450,000 to 500,000 distinct CDR3 sequences, around a fifth of them seen only once. At least ten counts were recorded for this clonotype. The receptor's source is a woman aged 70-85 years with Graves' ophthalmopathy. This chain joins TRBV12-3 or TRBV12-4 and TRBJ1-1; D gene ambiguous. Source material: blood. CDR3 coding DNA: TGTGCCACCATTCCATGGGCGTCGAACACTGAAGCTTTCTTT. This sequence encodes CATIPWASNTEAFF.